This T cell receptor (beta chain) was captured by sequencing in a study of beta chain features in type 1 diabetes. At the level of the study: Sorted cells, approximately 100,000,000 in number, were examined across all samples.

The isolated RNA, all of it, was reverse transcribed, so expressed TCRB transcripts were what got sequenced. Clones were read by immunoSEQ multiplex PCR, and TCRdb kept only the in-frame ones, dropping some. This table has about 650,000 clones, around 12% appearing once. Points from the study as a whole: In every one of the four CD4+ subsets, TCRB CDR3s were moderately but significantly shorter in Type 1 diabetes patients. There was no resolution here of whether HLA type influences TCRB rearrangement.

By way of CD45RO/CCR7/CD25/CD127/CD95/CD27, the CD4+ regulatory, stem cell-like memory, central memory and naive cells were sorted. This clone showed up just a few times. Antigen specificity is unknown. The clonotype comes from a man aged 25 to 45 with type 1 diabetes. The specimen was naive CD4+ T cells from blood.

The CDR3 nucleotides read TGTGCCAGCAGCCCCCAGACTAGCGGGGGGGCGAATGAGCAGTTCTTC. This translates into CASSPQTSGGANEQFF. This chain connects TRBV4-2 to TRBJ2-1, with 14 bases that match TRBD2. Losses at the gene ends were 4 bases for V and 7 bases for J; bases not matched to a gene: 6. In germline, CDR1 is LGHNA, CDR2 YNFKEQ. The length of the CDR3 is 16 residues.